The clone carrying this T cell receptor beta chain has a handful of counts. Its target is not known. Produced via immunoSEQ multiplex PCR; TCRdb's table is partial and in-frame only. The profile shows around 56,000 clones, about 81% of them singletons. V was cut by 5 bases and J by 7 bases, with 8 bases left in between. This CDR3 comprises 11 residues. Germline CDR1 MNHNS, CDR2 SASEGT. The time point here: week 23, last vaccination. All doses held 300 ug of mutant IDH1 20-mer peptide, with topical imiquimod. The data were taken from a study of a mutant IDH1 vaccine in newly diagnosed glioma. About the study: Patients got radiotherapy, temozolomide, or both beforehand, and most got both.

V gene TRBV6-1 combines with J gene TRBJ1-1, with D unclear. The sequence was obtained from a woman aged 40 to 55 with glioma. Some clones in this sample may be carry-over from other donors' samples. Sequenced material: PBMCs, taken from a glioma patient whose treatment included an IDH1 peptide vaccine. CDR3 loop: CASSWTHEAFF. The CDR3, as DNA: TGTGCCAGCAGTTGGACTCATGAAGCTTTCTTT.